This T cell receptor (beta chain) was recovered during a study of follicular helper T cells after annual influenza vaccination. General study results and limits: Most later recoveries of Day 7 ICOS+CD38+ clones were ICOS-CD38- cTfh.

The CDR3 spans 14 residues. Germline loops: CDR1 LGHNA, CDR2 YNFKEQ. V trimming: 7 bases; J trimming: 8 bases; junction bases outside the gene matches: 12. This clone was detected only a few times. Its antigen is currently unknown. Regarding time point: 2014-2015 season, pre-vaccination. Each time point used about 35 to 110 mL of blood. TCRB sequencing was done at Survey resolution level. Generated by immunoSEQ multiplex PCR, the TCRdb table keeps only in-frame clones and is missing some. The table lists some 9,000 clones, 70% to 80% of them singletons. The starting material was CXCR5+ CD38- circulating T follicular helper cells from blood, obtained on the day of influenza vaccination. The subset: circulating Tfh, non-naive CD4+CXCR5+PD-1+ (ICOS+CD38+ or ICOS-CD38-). This chain connects TRBV4-2 to TRBJ1-2; 8 nucleotides line up with TRBD1. The clonotype comes from an adult who received the influenza vaccine. The CDR3 nucleotides read TGTGCCAGCAACCTCCCGGACAGGGTAGGCGGCTACACCTTC. Protein product: CASNLPDRVGGYTF.